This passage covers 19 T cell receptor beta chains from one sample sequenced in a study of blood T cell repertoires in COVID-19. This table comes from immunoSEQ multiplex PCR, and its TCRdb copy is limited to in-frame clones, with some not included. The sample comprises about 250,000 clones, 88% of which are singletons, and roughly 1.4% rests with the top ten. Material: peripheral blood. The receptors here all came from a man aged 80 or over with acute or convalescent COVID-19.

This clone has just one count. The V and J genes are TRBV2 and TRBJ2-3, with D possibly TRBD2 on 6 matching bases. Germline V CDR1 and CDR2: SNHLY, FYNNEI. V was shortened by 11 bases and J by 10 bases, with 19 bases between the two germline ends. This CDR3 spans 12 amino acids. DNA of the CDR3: TGTGCCGGCGGGGACTCGCGCTTTGCGCAGTATTTT. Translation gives CAGGDSRFAQYF.

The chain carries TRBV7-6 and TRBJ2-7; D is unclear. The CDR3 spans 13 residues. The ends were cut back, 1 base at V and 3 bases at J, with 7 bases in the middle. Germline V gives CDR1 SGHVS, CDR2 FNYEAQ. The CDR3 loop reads CASSLGQYYEQYF. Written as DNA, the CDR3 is TGTGCCAGCAGCTTAGGTCAGTACTACGAGCAGTACTTC.

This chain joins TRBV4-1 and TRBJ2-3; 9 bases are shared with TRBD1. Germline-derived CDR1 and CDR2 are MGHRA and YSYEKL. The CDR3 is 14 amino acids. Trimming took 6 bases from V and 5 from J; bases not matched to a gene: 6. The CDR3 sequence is CASRGTGYEDTQYF. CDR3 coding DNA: TGCGCCAGCAGAGGGACAGGGTACGAAGATACGCAGTATTTT.

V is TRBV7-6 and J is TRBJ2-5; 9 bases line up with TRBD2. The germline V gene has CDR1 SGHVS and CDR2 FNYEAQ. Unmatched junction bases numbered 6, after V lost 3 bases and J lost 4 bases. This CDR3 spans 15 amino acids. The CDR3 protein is CASSFGRTSAETQYF. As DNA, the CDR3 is TGTGCCAGCAGCTTCGGCCGGACTAGCGCAGAGACCCAGTACTTC.

The CDR3 loop is CASRVGGRLGYTQYF. For the CDR3, the DNA is TGTGCCAGCCGGGTGGGCGGGAGGCTAGGATATACGCAGTATTTT. The chain carries TRBV28 and TRBJ2-3; 8 nucleotides match TRBD2. The germline V gene has CDR1 MDHEN and CDR2 SYDVKM. The CDR3 contains 15 residues. The ends lost 8 bases at V and 7 bases at J; junction bases unmatched: 14.

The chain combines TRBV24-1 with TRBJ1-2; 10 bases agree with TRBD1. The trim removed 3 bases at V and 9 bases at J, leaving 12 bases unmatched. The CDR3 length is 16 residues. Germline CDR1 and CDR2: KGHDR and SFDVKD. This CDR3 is CATSDIPGQGFSSYTF. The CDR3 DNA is TGTGCCACCAGTGATATCCCGGGACAGGGGTTTTCGAGCTACACCTTC.

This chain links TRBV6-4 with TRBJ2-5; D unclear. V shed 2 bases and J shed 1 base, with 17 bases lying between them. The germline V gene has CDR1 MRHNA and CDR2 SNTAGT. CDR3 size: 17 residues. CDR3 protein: CASSDVRPFPVQETQYF. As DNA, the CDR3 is TGTGCCAGCAGTGACGTCAGGCCGTTCCCGGTCCAAGAGACCCAGTACTTC.

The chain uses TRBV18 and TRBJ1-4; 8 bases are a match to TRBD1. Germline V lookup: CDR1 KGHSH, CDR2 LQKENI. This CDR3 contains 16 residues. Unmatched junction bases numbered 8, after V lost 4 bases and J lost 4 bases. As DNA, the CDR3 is TGTGCCAGCTCACGTGGACAGGGCAAGGGTAATGAAAAACTGTTTTTT. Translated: CASSRGQGKGNEKLFF. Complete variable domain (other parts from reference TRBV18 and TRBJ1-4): NAGVMQNPRHLVRRRGQEARLRCSPMKGHSHVYWYRQLPEEGLKFMVYLQKENIIDESGMPKERFSAEFPKEGPSILRIQQVVRGDSAAYFCASSRGQGKGNEKLFFGSGTQLSVL.

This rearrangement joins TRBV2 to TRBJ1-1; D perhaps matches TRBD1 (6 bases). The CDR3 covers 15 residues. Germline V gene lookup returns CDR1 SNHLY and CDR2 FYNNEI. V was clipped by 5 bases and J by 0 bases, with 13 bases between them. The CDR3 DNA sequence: TGTGCCAGCAGTTCTTTGGGGGCAATGAACACTGAAGCTTTCTTT. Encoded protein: CASSSLGAMNTEAFF.

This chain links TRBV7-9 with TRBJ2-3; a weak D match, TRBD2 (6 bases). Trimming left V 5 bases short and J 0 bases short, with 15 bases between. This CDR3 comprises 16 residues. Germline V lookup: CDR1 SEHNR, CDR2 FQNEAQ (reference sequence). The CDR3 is CASSAPRGTSTDTQYF. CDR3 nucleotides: TGTGCCAGCAGCGCCCCCCGGGGGACTAGCACAGATACGCAGTATTTT.

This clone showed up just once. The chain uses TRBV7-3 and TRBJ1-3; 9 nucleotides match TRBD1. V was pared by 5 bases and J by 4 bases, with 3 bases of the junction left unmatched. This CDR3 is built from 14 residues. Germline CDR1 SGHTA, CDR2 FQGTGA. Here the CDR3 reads CASSPGTGGNTIYF. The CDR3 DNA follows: TGTGCCAGCAGCCCCGGGACAGGGGGAAACACCATATATTTT.

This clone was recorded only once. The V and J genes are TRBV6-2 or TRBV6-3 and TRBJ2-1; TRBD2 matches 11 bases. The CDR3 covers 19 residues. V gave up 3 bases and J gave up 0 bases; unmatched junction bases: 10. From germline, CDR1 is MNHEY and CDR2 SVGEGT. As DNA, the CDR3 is TGTGCCAGCAGTTATCGTGCGGTAGCGGGAGGGCTCTCCTACAATGAGCAGTTCTTC. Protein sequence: CASSYRAVAGGLSYNEQFF.

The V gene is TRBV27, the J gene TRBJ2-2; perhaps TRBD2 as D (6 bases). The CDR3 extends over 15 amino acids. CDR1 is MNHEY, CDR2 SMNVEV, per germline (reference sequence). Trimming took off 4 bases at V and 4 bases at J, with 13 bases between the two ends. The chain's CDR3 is CASSSGGAGTGELFF. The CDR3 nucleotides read TGTGCCAGCAGTTCTGGGGGAGCGGGCACCGGGGAGCTGTTTTTT.

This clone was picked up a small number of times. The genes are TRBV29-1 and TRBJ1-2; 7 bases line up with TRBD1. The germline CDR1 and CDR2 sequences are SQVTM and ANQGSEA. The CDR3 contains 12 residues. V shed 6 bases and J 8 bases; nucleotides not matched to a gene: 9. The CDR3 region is CSVRTGVDGYTF. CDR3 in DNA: TGCAGCGTAAGGACAGGCGTTGACGGCTACACCTTC.

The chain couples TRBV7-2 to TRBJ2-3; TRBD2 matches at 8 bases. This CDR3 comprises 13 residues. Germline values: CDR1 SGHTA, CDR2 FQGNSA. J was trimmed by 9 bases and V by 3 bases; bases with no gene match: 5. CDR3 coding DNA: TGTGCCAGCAGCTTGGGACTAGAGAGGACGCAGTATTTT. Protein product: CASSLGLERTQYF.

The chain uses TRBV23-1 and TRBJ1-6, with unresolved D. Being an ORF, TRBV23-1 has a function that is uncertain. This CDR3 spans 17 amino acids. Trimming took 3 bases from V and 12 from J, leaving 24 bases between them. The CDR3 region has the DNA TGCGCCAGCAGTCAGGGCCTTGGCTATTTTTGTCGAGAACCCCTCCACTTT. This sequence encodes CASSQGLGYFCREPLHF.

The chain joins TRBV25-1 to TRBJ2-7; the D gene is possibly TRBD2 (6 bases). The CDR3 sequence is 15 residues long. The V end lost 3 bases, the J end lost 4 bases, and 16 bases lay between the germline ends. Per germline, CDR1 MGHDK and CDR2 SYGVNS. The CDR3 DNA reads TGTGCCAGCAGTGACTTCTGGGGGGTAGGGTACGAGCAGTACTTC. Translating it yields CASSDFWGVGYEQYF.

The CDR3: CASSQERDSYSPLHF. In nucleotides, the CDR3 is TGCGCCAGCAGCCAAGAGAGGGACAGCTATTCACCCCTCCACTTT. The V and J genes are TRBV4-1 and TRBJ1-6; 7 bases are a match to TRBD1. The germline gives CDR1 MGHRA, CDR2 YSYEKL. The CDR3 runs 15 residues. V lost 0 bases to trimming and J lost 8 bases; unmatched junction nucleotides: 4.

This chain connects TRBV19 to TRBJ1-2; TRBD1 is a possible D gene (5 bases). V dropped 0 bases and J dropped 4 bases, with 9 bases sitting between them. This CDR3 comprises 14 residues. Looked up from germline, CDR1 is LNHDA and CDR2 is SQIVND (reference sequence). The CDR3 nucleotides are TGTGCCAGTAGTATAGACAGGGCGACCTATGGCTACACCTTC. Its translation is CASSIDRATYGYTF.